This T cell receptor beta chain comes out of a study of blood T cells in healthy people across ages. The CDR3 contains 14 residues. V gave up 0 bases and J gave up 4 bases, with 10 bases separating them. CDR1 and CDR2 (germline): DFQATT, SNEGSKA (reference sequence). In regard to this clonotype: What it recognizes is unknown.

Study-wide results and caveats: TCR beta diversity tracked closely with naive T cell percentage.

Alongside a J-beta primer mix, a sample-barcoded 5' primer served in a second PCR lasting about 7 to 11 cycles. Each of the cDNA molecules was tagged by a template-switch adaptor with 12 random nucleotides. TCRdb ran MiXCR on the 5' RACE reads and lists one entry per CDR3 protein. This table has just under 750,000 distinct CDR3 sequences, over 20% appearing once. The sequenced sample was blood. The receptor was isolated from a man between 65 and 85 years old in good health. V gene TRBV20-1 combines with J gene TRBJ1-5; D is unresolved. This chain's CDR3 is CSARDRLTNQPQHF. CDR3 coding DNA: TGCAGTGCTAGAGATAGGCTTACTAATCAGCCCCAGCATTTT.